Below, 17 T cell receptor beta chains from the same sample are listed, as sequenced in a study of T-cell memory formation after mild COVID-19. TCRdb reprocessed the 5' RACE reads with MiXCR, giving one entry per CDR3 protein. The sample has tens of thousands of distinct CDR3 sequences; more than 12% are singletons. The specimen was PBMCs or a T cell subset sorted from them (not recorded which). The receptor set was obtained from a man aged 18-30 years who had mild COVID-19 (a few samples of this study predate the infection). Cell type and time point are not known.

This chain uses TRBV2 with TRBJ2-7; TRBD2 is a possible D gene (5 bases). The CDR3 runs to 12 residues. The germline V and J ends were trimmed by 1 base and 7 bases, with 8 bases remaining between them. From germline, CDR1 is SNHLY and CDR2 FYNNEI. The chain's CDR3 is CASSEEPGEQYF. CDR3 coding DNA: TGTGCCAGCAGTGAAGAGCCGGGGGAGCAGTACTTC.

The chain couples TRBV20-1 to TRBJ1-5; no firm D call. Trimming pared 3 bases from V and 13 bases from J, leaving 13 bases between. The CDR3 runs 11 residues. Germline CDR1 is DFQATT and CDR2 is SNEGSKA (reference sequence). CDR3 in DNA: TGCAGTGCTAGCGGGCCCGGCCGGCAGCATTTT. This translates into CSASGPGRQHF.

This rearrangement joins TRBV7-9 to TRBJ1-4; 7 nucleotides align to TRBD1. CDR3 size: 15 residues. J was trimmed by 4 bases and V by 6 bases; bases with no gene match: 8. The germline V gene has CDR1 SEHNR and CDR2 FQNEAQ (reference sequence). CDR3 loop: CASRQRDRDNEKLFF. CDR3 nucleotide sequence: TGTGCCAGCAGACAAAGAGACAGGGATAATGAAAAACTGTTTTTT.

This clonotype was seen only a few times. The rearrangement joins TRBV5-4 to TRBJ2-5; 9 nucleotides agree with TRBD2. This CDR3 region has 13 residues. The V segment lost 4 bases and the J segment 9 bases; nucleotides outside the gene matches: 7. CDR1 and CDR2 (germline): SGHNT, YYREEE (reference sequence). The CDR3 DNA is TGTGCCAGCAGCCAGAGCGGGGGGCGGTCCCAGTACTTC. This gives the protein CASSQSGGRSQYF.

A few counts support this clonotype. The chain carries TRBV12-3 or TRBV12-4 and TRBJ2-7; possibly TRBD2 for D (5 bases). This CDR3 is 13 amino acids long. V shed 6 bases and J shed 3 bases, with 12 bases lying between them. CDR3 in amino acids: CASRPPSGYEQYF. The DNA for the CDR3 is TGTGCCAGCAGGCCCCCGAGCGGCTACGAGCAGTACTTC.

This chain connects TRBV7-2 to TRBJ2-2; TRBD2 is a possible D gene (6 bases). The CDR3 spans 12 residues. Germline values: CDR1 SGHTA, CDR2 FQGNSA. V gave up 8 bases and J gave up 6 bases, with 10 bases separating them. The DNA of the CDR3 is TGTGCCAGCGCGGGGTGGCCCGGGGAGCTGTTTTTT. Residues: CASAGWPGELFF.

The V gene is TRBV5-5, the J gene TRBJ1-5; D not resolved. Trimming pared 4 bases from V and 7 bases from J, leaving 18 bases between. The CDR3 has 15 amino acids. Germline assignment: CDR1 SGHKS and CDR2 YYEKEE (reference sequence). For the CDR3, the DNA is TGTGCCAGCAGCCCCGAGATGGTTACTTTGCAGCCCCAGCATTTT. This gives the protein CASSPEMVTLQPQHF.

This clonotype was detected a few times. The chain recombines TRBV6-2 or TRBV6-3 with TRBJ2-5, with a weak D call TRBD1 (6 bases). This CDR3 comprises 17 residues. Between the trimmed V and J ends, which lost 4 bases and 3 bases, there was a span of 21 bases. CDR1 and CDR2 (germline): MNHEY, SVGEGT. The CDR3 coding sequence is TGTGCCAGCAGTTTTTCAGGGGTCCGCATCCGCGAAGAGACCCAGTACTTC. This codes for CASSFSGVRIREETQYF.

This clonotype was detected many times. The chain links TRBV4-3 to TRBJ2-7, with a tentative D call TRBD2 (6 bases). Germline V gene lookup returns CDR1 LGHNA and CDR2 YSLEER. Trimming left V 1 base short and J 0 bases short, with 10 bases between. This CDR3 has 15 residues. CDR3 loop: CASSQARGSSYEQYF. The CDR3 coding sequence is TGCGCCAGCAGCCAAGCGCGGGGAAGCTCCTACGAGCAGTACTTC.

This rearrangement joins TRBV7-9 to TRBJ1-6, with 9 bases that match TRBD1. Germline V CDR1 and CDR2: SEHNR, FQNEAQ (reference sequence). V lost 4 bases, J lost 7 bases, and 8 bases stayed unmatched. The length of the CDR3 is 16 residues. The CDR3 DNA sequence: TGTGCCAGCAGCTCCCTCAGACAGGGGGGCAATTCACCCCTCCACTTT. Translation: CASSSLRQGGNSPLHF.

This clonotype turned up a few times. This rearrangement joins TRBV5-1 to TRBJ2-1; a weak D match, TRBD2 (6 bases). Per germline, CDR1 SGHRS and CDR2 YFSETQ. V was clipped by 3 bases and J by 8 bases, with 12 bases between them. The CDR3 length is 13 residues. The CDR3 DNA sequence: TGCGCCAGCAGCTCCCCAGAGCGGGATGAGCAGTTCTTC. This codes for CASSSPERDEQFF.

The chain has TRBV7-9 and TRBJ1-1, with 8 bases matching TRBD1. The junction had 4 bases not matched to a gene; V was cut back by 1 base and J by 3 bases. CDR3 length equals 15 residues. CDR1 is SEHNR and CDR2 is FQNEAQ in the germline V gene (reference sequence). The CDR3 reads CASSLGWGQDTEAFF. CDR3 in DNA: TGTGCCAGCAGCTTAGGCTGGGGACAGGACACTGAAGCTTTCTTT.

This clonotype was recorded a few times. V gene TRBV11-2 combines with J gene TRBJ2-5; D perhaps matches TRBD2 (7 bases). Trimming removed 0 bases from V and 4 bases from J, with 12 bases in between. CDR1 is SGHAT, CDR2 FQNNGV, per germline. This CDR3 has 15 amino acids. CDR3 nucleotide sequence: TGTGCCAGCAGCTTAGATCGGGGGGCAATAGAGACCCAGTACTTC. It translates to CASSLDRGAIETQYF.

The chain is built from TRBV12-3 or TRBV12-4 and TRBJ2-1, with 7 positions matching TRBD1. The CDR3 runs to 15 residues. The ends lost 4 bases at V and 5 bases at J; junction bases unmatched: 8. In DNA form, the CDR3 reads TGTGCCAGCAGTTCAACAGGGGACGACCACAATGAGCAGTTCTTC. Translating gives CASSSTGDDHNEQFF.

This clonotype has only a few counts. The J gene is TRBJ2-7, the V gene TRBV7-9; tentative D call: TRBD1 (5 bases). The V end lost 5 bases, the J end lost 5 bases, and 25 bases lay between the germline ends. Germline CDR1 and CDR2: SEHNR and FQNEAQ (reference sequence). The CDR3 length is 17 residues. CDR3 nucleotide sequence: TGTGCCAGCAGCCCCCCCCAAGGGGAAAGGTTCGAGCACGAGCAGTACTTC. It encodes CASSPPQGERFEHEQYF. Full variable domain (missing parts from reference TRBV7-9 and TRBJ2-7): DTGVSQNPRHKITKRGQNVTFRCDPISEHNRLYWYRQTLGQGPEFLTYFQNEAQLEKSRLLSDRFSAERPKGSFSTLEIQRTEQGDSAMYLCASSPPQGERFEHEQYFGPGTRLTVT.

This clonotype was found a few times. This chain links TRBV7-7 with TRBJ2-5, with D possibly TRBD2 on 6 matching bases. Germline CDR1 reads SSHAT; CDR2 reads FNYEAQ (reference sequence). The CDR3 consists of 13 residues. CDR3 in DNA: TGTGCTAGCGGCCGACAGCTACAAGAGACCCAGTACTTC. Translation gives CASGRQLQETQYF. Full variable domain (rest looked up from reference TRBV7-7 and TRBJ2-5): GAGVSQSPRYKVTKRGQDVTLRCDPISSHATLYWYQQALGQGPEFLTYFNYEAQPDKSGLPSDRFSAERPEGSISTLTIQRTEQRDSAMYRCASGRQLQETQYFGPGTRLLVL.

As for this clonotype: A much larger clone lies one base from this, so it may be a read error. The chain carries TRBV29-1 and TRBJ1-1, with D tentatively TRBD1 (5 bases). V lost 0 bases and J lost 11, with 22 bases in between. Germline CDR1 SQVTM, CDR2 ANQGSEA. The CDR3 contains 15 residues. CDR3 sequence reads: CSVEDRRDWGLDAFF. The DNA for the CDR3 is TGCAGCGTTGAAGATCGCCGGGACTGGGGTTTAGATGCTTTCTTT.